This paragraph reports one T cell receptor (beta chain). This clone's antigen is unknown. The sample holds no much larger clone one base away, and base qualities are not on file. The data are from a study of shared clonotypes between healthy human individuals (dated by TCRdb to 2019 to 2021). Broadly, across the study: The cohort included a few men and a couple of women between 18 and 49 years of age. For each donor, three plates each were used for CD4 naive and CD4 memory, two plates were used for CD8 naive, and one plate was used for CD8 memory. To estimate repertoire size and how much clonotype sharing occurs between individuals, the study deeply sequenced the blood TCR repertoires of several healthy adults. Libraries were prepared and TCR repertoires were sequenced by different laboratories using diverse techniques, in order to increase sequencing depth and limit assay-specific biases. Leukapheresis yielded between about 0.8 and 9.5 billion PBMCs per donor.

The donors were healthy, HIV-negative adults with no recently reported acute infections or vaccinations. All donors were Caucasian adults living in Nashville, Tennessee, USA. CD4+ T cells were enriched by magnetic negative selection, after which naive cells were positively selected on CD45RA and the negative fraction was taken as the memory subset. Blood was collected by leukapheresis, and PBMCs were isolated by Ficoll-Histopaque density gradient centrifugation and then cryopreserved in liquid nitrogen vapor phase. Analytical flow cytometry was used to check the purity and quantity of every magnetically sorted T cell population. From each sorted fraction, genomic DNA was isolated and quantified by UV absorbance on a Nanodrop 2000c. Using the deep immunoSEQ assay, TCR CDR3 regions were amplified from genomic DNA by multiplex PCR. Extracted genomic DNA from each cell subset was spread evenly across all wells of several immunoSEQ 96-well plates, with each plate serving as a replicate. For sorted subsets, each replicate PCR was loaded with about 0.2 ug genomic DNA, equivalent to approximately 27,000 T cell genomes. The purified libraries were quantified using a Qubit 3.0 fluorometer, sized with a Bioanalyzer 2100, and then quantified again using the KAPA Library Quantification kit. A separate single-read 150-cycle Illumina NextSeq 550 flow cell was used to sequence each immunoSEQ 96-well plate. For the original study's pipeline: Because the immunoSEQ output held only junctional sequences and lacked quality scores, the filtering could not match the filtering applied to full-length reads. Sequences were annotated with PyIR, a Python wrapper for IgBLAST v1.9, and V/J genes and CDR3 were assigned using IMGT germline references. Reads were removed for weak V/J assignments (E-value above 1e-6), missing CDR3, stop codons, out-of-frame junctions, or ambiguous translated residues. V3J clonotypes were defined as sequences sharing an identical inferred V gene, J gene, and CDR3 amino acid sequence. To compute the percentage overlap between repertoires, the number of shared unique clonotypes was divided by the size of the smaller repertoire. Repertoire richness was assessed with RTK rarefaction, the Chao1 estimator, and Recon v2.1 estimates of unobserved clonotypes. OLGA was used to compute generation probabilities for all TCRbeta clonotypes that the gDNA method yielded from a few donors. In TCRdb, the immuneACCESS table is reduced to in-frame sequences with V and J assigned. These tables do not hold every clone; where another copy was compared, an unresolved V gene accounts for under half, and the others remain unexplained. That table is the source of V, J and clone size, and D and trimming were worked out from the DNA. The sample includes fewer than 1.8 million clones, with 98% to 99% observed a single time. Jointly, the top ten make up 0.36% of the sample.

Overall results and qualifications from the work: Sampling was limited to blood, and TCR repertoires in tissue likely differ from TCR repertoires in blood. When a handful of donors were compared, the shared fraction of clonotypes was roughly 4.8% for naive CD4, roughly 3.4% for naive CD8, about 2.5% for memory CD4, and around 0.4% for memory CD8. Because the study included only a small number of donors, the genetic and exposure-history diversity represented was limited. Even with the large sequencing depth, rarefaction of the sorted-subset datasets indicated that sequencing was incomplete. Pairwise subsampling led to the expectation that sequencing depth would affect the degree of clonotype sharing among donors. Compared with non-shared clonotypes, clonotypes shared by all four sorted-subset donors had higher generation probabilities. Estimated clonotype richness was generally larger for naive than for memory subsets.

The TCR sequence derives from a man aged 25-40 years in good health. Source material: naive CD4+ T cells sorted from blood. This specimen's cell subset or site label, per the study, means: CD45RA+ positively selected.

The nucleotide sequence reads as follows: TGTGCCAGCAGCTCAATACTGGGGCAGAGAAAAAACACTGAAGCTTTCTTT. Protein translation: CASSSILGQRKNTEAFF. This chain is built from TRBV7-9 and TRBJ1-1; possibly the D gene is TRBD1, per 5 matching bases. CDR1 is given as SEHNR and CDR2 as FQNEAQ, both from the germline V gene (reference sequence). The CDR3 runs 17 amino acids, cysteine and phenylalanine included. Left in the record is the CDR3 DNA by itself, 51 bases read in frame from the first base. A distance of 20 bases separates the germline ends of V and J, which lose 4 bases and 2 bases respectively.